The sample holds many counts of the clone carrying this T cell receptor beta chain. What it recognizes is unknown. TCRdb fed the multiplex PCR reads into MiXCR, producing one record per CDR3 protein. The sample carries 150,000 to 200,000 distinct CDR3 sequences, 30% to 35% recorded once. V gave up 6 bases and J gave up 4 bases; unmatched junction bases: 6. The CDR3 contains 15 residues. Germline CDR1 SGHVS, CDR2 FNYEAQ. The sample is drawn from a study of breast tumors, draining lymph nodes, adjacent tissues. Axillary draining lymph nodes of breast cancer patients supplied the node samples. Notes on the study in general: Luminal-like breast cancer showed significantly greater tumor-nontumor repertoire similarity than basal-like breast cancer did. Compared with lymph nodes, tumors were less diverse; compared with nontumor tissue, more. That most tumor T cells come from lymph nodes remained unproven. Data fit most tumor T cells coming from lymph node, expanding in tumor.

The sequenced sample was axillary lymph node tissue. This chain connects TRBV7-6 to TRBJ2-1; 10 bases are a match to TRBD2. The receptor was derived from a female donor with breast cancer. Some clones in this sample may be carry-over from other donors' samples. The CDR3 region is CASSLIAGGYNEQFF. CDR3 DNA sequence: TGTGCCAGCAGTTTAATAGCGGGGGGATACAATGAGCAGTTCTTC.